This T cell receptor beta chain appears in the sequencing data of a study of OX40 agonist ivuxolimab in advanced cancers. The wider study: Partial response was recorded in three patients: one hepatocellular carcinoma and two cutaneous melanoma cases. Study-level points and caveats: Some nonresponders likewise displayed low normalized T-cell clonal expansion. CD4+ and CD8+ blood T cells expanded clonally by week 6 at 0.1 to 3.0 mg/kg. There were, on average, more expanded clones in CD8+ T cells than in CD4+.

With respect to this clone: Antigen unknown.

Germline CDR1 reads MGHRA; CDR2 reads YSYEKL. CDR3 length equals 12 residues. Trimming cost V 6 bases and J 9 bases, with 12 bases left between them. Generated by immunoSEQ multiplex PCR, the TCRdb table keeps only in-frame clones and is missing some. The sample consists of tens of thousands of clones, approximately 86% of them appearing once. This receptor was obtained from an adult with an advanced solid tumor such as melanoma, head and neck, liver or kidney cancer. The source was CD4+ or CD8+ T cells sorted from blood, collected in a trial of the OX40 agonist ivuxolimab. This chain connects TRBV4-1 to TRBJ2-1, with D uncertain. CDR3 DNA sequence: TGCGCCAGCAGGGACCAATCGGGTGAGCAGTTCTTC. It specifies CASRDQSGEQFF.